A selection of T cell receptor beta chains follows, all from one sample in a study of T cell responses to AZD1222 COVID-19 vaccine. Using immunoSEQ multiplex PCR, the repertoire was profiled, and TCRdb retains in-frame clones only, with some absent. The sample yields roughly 140,000 clones, around 91% seen once. The sample consisted of peripheral blood, taken on day 0 of AZD1222 vaccination. The receptors here all came from an adult in good health. Each CDR3 is given with its conserved first and last residue. D genes are given only for firm matches. Clone size is stated in some rows and not others, as once, few, many or a class when expanded.

CASSFDSRYEQYF,TGTGCCAGCAGTTTCGACAGTCGGTACGAGCAGTACTTC,-,-,TRBV27,TRBJ2-7
CASSYWRENTEAFF,TGTGCCAGCAGTTACTGGCGAGAGAACACTGAAGCTTTCTTT,-,-,TRBV6-6,TRBJ1-1
CASRQAGDETDTQYF,TGTGCCAGCAGACAAGCGGGAGATGAGACAGATACGCAGTATTTT,TRBD2,-,TRBV9,TRBJ2-3
CASSSPGTGNEKLFF,TGTGCCAGCAGCTCCCCGGGGACAGGAAATGAAAAACTGTTTTTT,TRBD1,-,TRBV5-4,TRBJ1-4
CASTLYRENGYTF,TGTGCCAGCACCCTTTACAGGGAGAATGGCTACACCTTC,-,-,TRBV7-2,TRBJ1-2
CASSPRQTNYGYTF,TGTGCCAGCAGCCCTAGACAGACCAACTATGGCTACACCTTC,-,-,TRBV7-8,TRBJ1-2
CASSQTSGRSFPEQYF,TGCGCCAGCAGCCAGACTAGCGGGAGGTCTTTCCCCGAGCAGTACTTC,TRBD2,-,TRBV4-1,TRBJ2-7
CASSLGGTLNIQHF,TGTGCCAGCAGCTTGGGGGGCACTTTAAACATTCAGCACTTC,-,-,TRBV7-9,TRBJ2-4
CASSGPGSTQYF,TGTGCCAGCAGCGGACCGGGAAGTACGCAGTATTTT,-,-,TRBV9,TRBJ2-3
CASSPSRGKETQYF,TGTGCCAGCAGCCCATCGAGGGGAAAAGAGACCCAGTACTTC,-,-,TRBV7-2,TRBJ2-5
CASSTGTGTYNEQFF,TGTGCCAGTAGCACTGGGACCGGGACGTACAATGAGCAGTTCTTC,-,-,TRBV19,TRBJ2-1
CASSQSPAGAYEQYF,TGCGCCAGCAGCCAATCCCCAGCGGGGGCATACGAGCAGTACTTC,TRBD2,few,TRBV4-1,TRBJ2-7
CASSPRTDSLENTGELFF,TGTGCCAGCAGCCCTAGGACAGACTCTTTGGAGAACACCGGGGAGCTGTTTTTT,-,-,TRBV9,TRBJ2-2
CASSHNPTVNSNQPQHF,TGCGCCAGCAGCCACAACCCGACAGTGAATAGCAATCAGCCCCAGCATTTT,-,-,TRBV4-1,TRBJ1-5
CAWSGGGGNQPQHF,TGTGCCTGGAGTGGCGGGGGAGGCAATCAGCCCCAGCATTTT,-,-,TRBV30,TRBJ1-5
CASSRRQGNGNTIYF,TGTGCCAGCAGCCGGCGACAGGGGAATGGAAACACCATATATTTT,TRBD1,-,TRBV28,TRBJ1-3
CASSPGLAGTGELFF,TGTGCCAGCTCACCGGGGCTAGCGGGGACCGGGGAGCTGTTTTTT,TRBD2,-,TRBV18,TRBJ2-2